Following are 28 T cell receptor beta chains from one sample sequenced in a study of OX40 agonist ivuxolimab in advanced cancers. Libraries were prepared by immunoSEQ multiplex PCR; TCRdb keeps only in-frame clonotypes and omits some of them. The sample consists of tens of thousands of clones, about 89% of them appearing once. Sequencing used CD4+ or CD8+ T cells sorted from blood, obtained in a trial of the OX40 agonist ivuxolimab. These receptors all stem from an adult with an advanced solid tumor such as melanoma, head and neck, liver or kidney cancer.

The J gene is TRBJ2-1, the V gene TRBV6-6, with a weak D call TRBD2 (6 bases). The CDR3 runs to 13 residues. Trimming removed 8 bases at V and 3 bases at J, with 11 bases between. The germline CDR1 and CDR2 sequences are MNHNY and SVGAGI (reference sequence). The CDR3 loop reads CASLRENYNEQFF. The CDR3, as DNA: TGTGCCAGCTTGCGGGAAAACTACAATGAGCAGTTCTTC.

The chain links TRBV2 to TRBJ1-1; D uncertain. The V end was cut by 0 bases, the J end by 0 bases, with 8 bases between. The CDR3 length is 15 residues. Per the germline V gene, CDR1 is SNHLY and CDR2 is FYNNEI. CDR3 amino acids: CASSEADFMNTEAFF. Here the CDR3 DNA reads TGTGCCAGCAGTGAAGCTGACTTCATGAACACTGAAGCTTTCTTT. Complete variable domain (other parts from reference TRBV2 and TRBJ1-1): EPEVTQTPSHQVTQMGQEVILRCVPISNHLYFYWYRQILGQKVEFLVSFYNNEISEKSEIFDDQFSVERPDGSNFTLKIRSTKLEDSAMYFCASSEADFMNTEAFFGQGTRLTVV.

This CDR3 is CASSGTSSVTEAFF. Written as DNA, the CDR3 is TGTGCCAGCAGTGGGACGTCCTCTGTCACTGAAGCTTTCTTT. This chain connects TRBV6-5 to TRBJ1-1, with a possible D match to TRBD1 (5 bases). Trimming cost V 5 bases and J 4 bases, with 14 bases left between them. The V gene's germline CDR1 is MNHEY and CDR2 SVGAGI. This CDR3 spans 14 amino acids.

This chain uses TRBV4-2 with TRBJ2-7; the D gene could be TRBD1 or TRBD2 (5 bases each). V shed 1 base and J shed 3 bases, with 10 bases lying between them. The germline gives CDR1 LGHNA, CDR2 YNFKEQ. This CDR3 comprises 14 residues. This CDR3 reads CASSQGGRIYEQYF. The CDR3 coding sequence is TGTGCCAGCAGCCAAGGGGGACGGATCTACGAGCAGTACTTC.

The chain recombines TRBV6-5 with TRBJ1-1; D is ambiguous. The germline V and J ends were trimmed by 2 bases and 0 bases, with 7 bases remaining between them. CDR3 length equals 14 residues. CDR1 is MNHEY, CDR2 SVGAGI, per germline. The CDR3 nucleotides read TGTGCCAGCAGTTACAGGACCATGAACACTGAAGCTTTCTTT. This gives the protein CASSYRTMNTEAFF.

The chain is built from TRBV18 and TRBJ2-5, with D uncertain. V was trimmed by 2 bases and J by 5 bases, leaving 18 bases between them. From germline, CDR1 is KGHSH and CDR2 LQKENI. The CDR3 consists of 16 residues. This chain's CDR3 is CASSPEDGVTEETQYF. The CDR3 DNA follows: TGTGCCAGCTCACCAGAGGACGGCGTCACGGAGGAGACCCAGTACTTC.

The chain has TRBV6-5 and TRBJ2-1, with D perhaps assigned TRBD1 or TRBD2 (5 bases each). Germline V gene lookup returns CDR1 MNHEY and CDR2 SVGAGI. V lost 2 bases to trimming and J lost 12 bases, with 14 bases between them. This CDR3 has 13 amino acids. CDR3 in amino acids: CASSYGGTGMQFF. CDR3 in DNA: TGTGCCAGCAGTTACGGGGGAACGGGGATGCAGTTCTTC.

The genes are TRBV25-1 and TRBJ2-5; 8 nucleotides agree with TRBD1. This CDR3 has 14 residues. Germline CDR1 reads MGHDK; CDR2 reads SYGVNS. Trimming removed 5 bases from V and 3 bases from J; junction bases left unmatched: 5. CDR3 sequence reads: CASSTGQGKETQYF. CDR3 nucleotides: TGTGCCAGCAGTACCGGACAGGGCAAAGAGACCCAGTACTTC.

The V call is TRBV27, the J call TRBJ2-2, with 12 bases matching TRBD2. The length of the CDR3 is 15 residues. Trimming removed 5 bases from V and 7 bases from J; junction bases left unmatched: 5. Germline V gene sequence: CDR1 MNHEY, CDR2 SMNVEV (reference sequence). Here the CDR3 reads CASSAGLAGSGELFF. The CDR3 coding sequence is TGTGCCAGCAGTGCGGGACTAGCGGGTAGCGGGGAGCTGTTTTTT.

J is TRBJ2-7 and V is TRBV6-5; D not resolved. The germline V and J ends were trimmed by 6 bases and 4 bases, with 16 bases remaining between them. CDR1 and CDR2 from the germline V gene are MNHEY and SVGAGI. The CDR3 runs 14 residues. This CDR3 is CASSKTPSGYEQYF. The CDR3 DNA reads TGTGCCAGCAGCAAAACCCCGTCTGGGTACGAGCAGTACTTC.

The chain employs TRBV5-6 and TRBJ2-1, with D perhaps matching TRBD1 (6 bases). The CDR3 is 15 amino acids. Between the trimmed V and J ends, which lost 4 bases and 0 bases, there was a span of 11 bases. The germline V gene encodes CDR1 SGHDT and CDR2 YYEEEE. The CDR3: CASSLGGNSYNEQFF. The CDR3, as DNA: TGTGCCAGCAGCCTTGGGGGCAACTCCTACAATGAGCAGTTCTTC.

This rearrangement joins TRBV15 to TRBJ2-7; D gene ambiguous. The CDR3 sequence is 13 residues long. The ends were cut back, 0 bases at V and 5 bases at J, with 8 bases in the middle. Germline CDR1 LNHNV, CDR2 YYDKDF (reference sequence). The CDR3 loop reads CATSRDKGNEQYF. Written as DNA, the CDR3 is TGTGCCACCAGCAGAGATAAGGGAAACGAGCAGTACTTC.

The gene calls are TRBV7-9 and TRBJ1-1; D ambiguous. The V gene lost 4 bases and the J gene lost 6 bases, with 12 bases spanning the gap. The CDR3 loop spans 13 amino acids. Per the germline V gene, CDR1 is SEHNR and CDR2 is FQNEAQ (reference sequence). This CDR3 reads CASSSTSSPEAFF. For the CDR3, the DNA is TGTGCCAGCAGCTCGACGTCCTCCCCTGAAGCTTTCTTT.

J is TRBJ1-2 and V is TRBV29-1; D is undetermined. The V end lost 6 bases, the J end lost 8 bases, and 13 bases lay between the germline ends. This CDR3 comprises 11 residues. CDR1 and CDR2 (germline): SQVTM, ANQGSEA. Here the CDR3 reads CSVAQDRGYTF. As DNA, the CDR3 is TGCAGCGTCGCCCAGGATCGGGGCTACACCTTC. Complete variable domain (other parts from reference TRBV29-1 and TRBJ1-2): SAVISQKPSRDICQRGTSLTIQCQVDSQVTMMFWYRQQPGQSLTLIATANQGSEATYESGFVIDKFPISRPNLTFSTLTVSNMSPEDSSIYLCSVAQDRGYTFGSGTRLTVV.

To note about this clone: In the same sample, other DNA sequences code for this CDR3. This sequence joins TRBV19 and TRBJ1-5; TRBD1 might be the D (6 bases). The germline V gene has CDR1 LNHDA and CDR2 SQIVND (reference sequence). This CDR3 comprises 15 residues. The ends were cut back, 1 base at V and 4 bases at J, with 11 bases in the middle. DNA for the CDR3: TGTGCCAGTAGTATAGGGGGGGCGCCGAATCAGCCCCAGCATTTT. Translating gives CASSIGGAPNQPQHF.

This clone was recorded a few times. The chain recombines TRBV28 with TRBJ2-3; 7 positions match TRBD1. Germline CDR1 is MDHEN and CDR2 is SYDVKM. CDR3 size: 16 residues. The junction had 7 bases not matched to a gene; V was cut back by 2 bases and J by 2 bases. The CDR3 nucleotides are TGTGCCAGCAGTTTAAAGGGACAGTATTTCACAGATACGCAGTATTTT. It specifies CASSLKGQYFTDTQYF. Complete variable domain (other parts from reference TRBV28 and TRBJ2-3): DVKVTQSSRYLVKRTGEKVFLECVQDMDHENMFWYRQDPGLGLRLIYFSYDVKMKEKGDIPEGYSVSREKKERFSLILESASTNQTSMYLCASSLKGQYFTDTQYFGPGTRLTVL.

This chain uses TRBV27 with TRBJ2-5; either TRBD1 or TRBD2 may supply D (7 bases each). V was shortened by 5 bases and J by 5 bases, with 15 bases between the two germline ends. The germline gives CDR1 MNHEY, CDR2 SMNVEV (reference sequence). This CDR3 contains 14 residues. Here the CDR3 reads CASSPRQGGETQYF. The DNA for the CDR3 is TGTGCCAGCAGTCCTCGGCAGGGGGGGGAGACCCAGTACTTC.

The chain couples TRBV7-9 to TRBJ1-1; D is ambiguous. The V gene's germline CDR1 is SEHNR and CDR2 FQNEAQ (reference sequence). The length of the CDR3 is 14 residues. V shed 5 bases and J shed 2 bases, with 12 bases lying between them. The CDR3 DNA reads as TGTGCCAGCAGCGACCCAGGACTTAACACTGAAGCTTTCTTT. Its protein product is CASSDPGLNTEAFF.

V usage is TRBV27 and J usage is TRBJ1-4; TRBD1 aligns across 9 bases. J was trimmed by 7 bases and V by 5 bases; bases with no gene match: 11. CDR3 size: 16 residues. The germline V gene has CDR1 MNHEY and CDR2 SMNVEV (reference sequence). The CDR3 coding sequence is TGTGCCAGCAGTCCACCCCCCGGACAGGGGATTGAAAAACTGTTTTTT. The encoded protein is CASSPPPGQGIEKLFF.

This chain links TRBV27 with TRBJ2-1; TRBD2 matches 9 bases. The ends lost 5 bases at V and 6 bases at J; junction bases unmatched: 5. Germline CDR1 is MNHEY and CDR2 is SMNVEV (reference sequence). This CDR3 has 14 amino acids. CDR3 nucleotide sequence: TGTGCCAGCAGTCTTGCGGGAGGGCCCAATGAGCAGTTCTTC. Its protein is CASSLAGGPNEQFF.

V gene TRBV4-1 combines with J gene TRBJ2-1, with 10 positions matching TRBD2. Losses at the gene ends were 0 bases for V and 1 base for J; bases not matched to a gene: 3. This CDR3 comprises 17 residues. The V gene's germline CDR1 is MGHRA and CDR2 YSYEKL. This CDR3 reads CASSQDVTSGSYNEQFF. Here the CDR3 DNA reads TGCGCCAGCAGCCAAGATGTGACTAGCGGGTCCTACAATGAGCAGTTCTTC.

The gene calls are TRBV27 and TRBJ2-7; D uncertain. Trimming took 0 bases from V and 2 from J, leaving 5 bases between them. The CDR3 extends over 13 amino acids. Germline V gene sequence: CDR1 MNHEY, CDR2 SMNVEV (reference sequence). The CDR3 sequence is CASSLSLPYEQYF. The CDR3 nucleotides are TGTGCCAGCAGTTTATCCCTCCCCTACGAGCAGTACTTC.

V is TRBV7-3 and J is TRBJ2-3; 7 nucleotides align to TRBD1. This CDR3 contains 15 residues. V lost 5 bases and J lost 2; bases outside the gene matches: 7. Per the germline V gene, CDR1 is SGHTA and CDR2 is FQGTGA. The CDR3 coding sequence is TGTGCCAGCAGCAAAACAGGGGCCTCCACAGATACGCAGTATTTT. The encoded protein is CASSKTGASTDTQYF.

This clone turned up a few times. The chain joins TRBV7-9 to TRBJ2-1, with TRBD2 matching over 10 bases. This CDR3 has 17 residues. J gave up 4 bases and V 1 base, and 7 bases lay outside the gene matches. Germline CDR1 and CDR2: SEHNR and FQNEAQ (reference sequence). CDR3 loop: CASSLGLAGEPYNEQFF. DNA for the CDR3: TGTGCCAGCAGCTTAGGGCTAGCGGGAGAACCTTACAATGAGCAGTTCTTC.

This sequence joins TRBV7-8 and TRBJ2-1; unclear D gene. The V gene lost 5 bases and the J gene lost 6 bases, with 11 bases spanning the gap. Germline CDR1 reads SGHVS; CDR2 reads FQNEAQ. The CDR3 has 13 amino acids. CDR3 nucleotides: TGTGCCAGCAGCCCCGCTTGGGTCAATGAGCAGTTCTTC. Translation gives CASSPAWVNEQFF.

The chain carries TRBV10-3 and TRBJ2-1; 7 positions agree with TRBD2. The CDR3 runs 14 residues. Unmatched junction bases numbered 1, after V lost 5 bases and J lost 0 bases. Germline-derived CDR1 and CDR2 are ENHRY and SYGVKD. The CDR3 nucleotides read TGTGCCATCAGTCGGACTAGCTCCTACAATGAGCAGTTCTTC. Protein sequence: CAISRTSSYNEQFF.

This clone came up once. V is TRBV4-3 and J is TRBJ2-5, with D possibly called TRBD1 or TRBD2 (6 bases each). The V end was cut by 0 bases, the J end by 2 bases, with 22 bases between. The CDR3 has 19 residues. Germline V CDR1 and CDR2: LGHNA, YSLEER. The CDR3 nucleotides read TGCGCCAGCAGCCAAGATCGGGCTGGAGGGGGAACCAAACAAGAGACCCAGTACTTC. Its translation: CASSQDRAGGGTKQETQYF.

The chain links TRBV27 to TRBJ2-7; perhaps D is TRBD1 or TRBD2 (5 bases each). The CDR3 length is 14 residues. Per the germline V gene, CDR1 is MNHEY and CDR2 is SMNVEV (reference sequence). V dropped 4 bases and J dropped 1 base, with 11 bases sitting between them. The CDR3 sequence: CASSYTGRSYEQYF. The CDR3 coding sequence is TGTGCCAGCAGTTACACGGGACGGTCCTACGAGCAGTACTTC.